The clone carrying this T cell receptor (beta chain) was recorded only once. Authors' processing steps: Amplification with reference gene primers provided the estimates of nucleated cell counts. Some clones are missing from TCRdb's copy, which holds only in-frame ones; the method was immunoSEQ multiplex PCR. That table gives V, J and clone size, and the DNA gave D and trimming. Of about 400,000 clones detected, 70% to 90% appear once; the ten largest clones hold 1.2%. The CDR3 consists of 13 residues. Germline V CDR1 and CDR2: LGHDT, YNNKEL (reference sequence). The germline V and J ends were trimmed by 0 bases and 6 bases, with 6 bases remaining between them. This specimen belongs to a study of blood T cell repertoires in COVID-19. Overall study: From the United States, Italy and Spain came samples of acute and convalescent COVID-19.

This TCR was recovered from a man between 40 and 49 years old with acute or convalescent COVID-19. The chain employs TRBV3-1 (or the pseudogene TRBV3-2) and TRBJ1-5; no reliable D call. Sequencing input: peripheral blood. The CDR3 sequence: CASSQETSQPQHF. The CDR3 coding sequence is TGTGCCAGCAGCCAAGAGACAAGTCAGCCCCAGCATTTT.